This T cell receptor (beta chain) derives from a study of T cell repertoires in cytomegalovirus infection. In this sample, this clonotype turned up a few times. The antigen remains undetermined. Each CDR3 protein is one row after TCRdb ran MiXCR on the reads. The table lists approximately 110,000 distinct CDR3 sequences, 25% to 35% of them singletons. The ends lost 5 bases at V and 9 bases at J; junction bases unmatched: 15. Germline assignment: CDR1 MNHNY and CDR2 SVGAGI (reference sequence). The CDR3 has 16 residues. The chain joins TRBV6-6 to TRBJ2-5; 10 bases fit TRBD1. The receptor was derived from a human donor in good health (CMV status not recorded). Some clones in this sample may be carry-over from other donors' samples. This specimen consisted of CD8+ T cells from cultured PBMCs, obtained from culture after CMV antigen stimulation. This CDR3 reads CASSESRGTGDYAQYF. The CDR3 DNA reads as TGTGCCAGCAGTGAATCTCGAGGGACAGGGGATTATGCCCAGTACTTC.